This T cell receptor beta chain was identified in a study of T cell responses to AZD1222 COVID-19 vaccine. Findings and limits, study-wide: Spike-specific TCRs gained breadth and depth after people received two AZD1222 doses. Females outnumbered males among donors, who were mostly white British; clonal diversity was possibly underestimated. In the spike-specific TCR repertoire, nearly half reportedly target unmutated variant regions.

The length of the CDR3 is 13 residues. CDR1 is SGHRS and CDR2 is YFSETQ in the germline V gene. Trimming cost V 6 bases and J 2 bases, with 11 bases left between them. Produced via immunoSEQ multiplex PCR; TCRdb's table is partial and in-frame only. The profile covers approximately 130,000 clones, with 75% to 90% appearing a single time and around 10% taken by the ten largest. This clone turned up a few times. Its matching antigen is unknown. The sample consisted of peripheral blood, taken on day 0 of MenACWY control vaccination. The rearrangement uses TRBV5-1 and TRBJ1-2, with D possibly being TRBD1 (6 bases). The sequence was obtained from an adult in good health. The CDR3 bases are TGCGCCAGCACAGGGGCACAAAACTATGGCTACACCTTC. Its protein is CASTGAQNYGYTF.